The 32 T cell receptor beta chains reported below all come from one sample, sequenced in a study of blood T cell repertoires in COVID-19. TCRdb's table, derived via immunoSEQ multiplex PCR, lists solely in-frame clones and lacks some. The sample gives some 400,000 clones, roughly 86% of which show up once; 8.5% to 12% is in the top ten. What was sequenced was peripheral blood. These receptors all stem from a woman aged 25 to 45 with COVID-19, enrolled during active disease.

The sample holds one count of this clone. The chain has TRBV4-2 and TRBJ2-7; TRBD2 matches at 9 bases. V lost 4 bases, J lost 2 bases, and 18 bases stayed unmatched. The CDR3 is 19 residues long. Germline V gives CDR1 LGHNA, CDR2 YNFKEQ. CDR3 protein: CASSLDRVGPSGKPYEQYF. DNA of the CDR3: TGTGCCAGCAGCCTAGACAGGGTAGGGCCTAGCGGGAAACCCTACGAGCAGTACTTC.

The chain employs TRBV19 and TRBJ2-1, with D possibly being TRBD2 (5 bases). CDR1 and CDR2 (germline): LNHDA, SQIVND (reference sequence). V lost 9 bases, J lost 6 bases, and 18 bases lay in between. The CDR3 extends over 14 amino acids. The CDR3 protein is CASQTSGVPNEQFF. Here the CDR3 DNA reads TGTGCCAGCCAAACCTCCGGGGTACCCAATGAGCAGTTCTTC. Filled out from reference TRBV19 and TRBJ2-1, the complete variable domain reads DGGITQSPKYLFRKEGQNVTLSCEQNLNHDAMYWYRQDPGQGLRLIYYSQIVNDFQKGDIAEGYSVSREKKESFPLTVTSAQKNPTAFYLCASQTSGVPNEQFFGPGTRLTVL.

The genes are TRBV5-4 and TRBJ1-1, with D tentatively TRBD1 (5 bases). V dropped 3 bases and J dropped 1 base, with 7 bases sitting between them. This CDR3 spans 13 amino acids. Per the germline V gene, CDR1 is SGHNT and CDR2 is YYREEE (reference sequence). The CDR3 DNA is TGTGCCAGCAGCTGGGGGGGGAACACTGAAGCTTTCTTT. This codes for CASSWGGNTEAFF.

The chain has TRBV6-4 and TRBJ2-6; 8 bases align to TRBD1. There are 16 residues in the CDR3. CDR1 is MRHNA, CDR2 SNTAGT, per germline. J gave up 0 bases and V 4 bases, and 2 bases lay outside the gene matches. CDR3 residues: CASSGQGSSGANVLTF. CDR3 DNA sequence: TGTGCCAGCAGTGGACAGGGGAGCTCTGGGGCCAACGTCCTGACTTTC.

V gene TRBV7-9 combines with J gene TRBJ2-6; D is uncertain. The CDR3 covers 18 residues. Germline lookup yields CDR1 SEHNR and CDR2 FQNEAQ (reference sequence). V shed 5 bases and J shed 0 bases, with 17 bases lying between them. The CDR3 nucleotides are TGTGCCAGCAGCATACTGACCCAGGATCGCTCTGGGGCCAACGTCCTGACTTTC. This encodes CASSILTQDRSGANVLTF.

This clone was counted only a few times. This rearrangement joins TRBV4-1 to TRBJ2-2; D is possibly TRBD1 (6 bases). Trimming took off 4 bases at V and 5 bases at J, with 8 bases between the two ends. The germline gives CDR1 MGHRA, CDR2 YSYEKL. The CDR3 is 13 amino acids. The DNA for the CDR3 is TGCGCCAGCAGCCCGCAGGGGACCGGGGAGCTGTTTTTT. Protein sequence: CASSPQGTGELFF.

This rearrangement joins TRBV5-1 to TRBJ2-5; the D gene is possibly TRBD1 (6 bases). The CDR3 is 19 amino acids. V was trimmed by 3 bases and J by 0 bases, leaving 24 bases between them. Looked up from germline, CDR1 is SGHRS and CDR2 is YFSETQ. CDR3 sequence (DNA): TGCGCCAGCAGCTGGACCGGGACACTCGCGCGCTTAAACCAAGAGACCCAGTACTTC. Translating gives CASSWTGTLARLNQETQYF.

This sequence joins TRBV29-1 and TRBJ1-2, with D tentatively TRBD1 (6 bases). The germline V and J ends were trimmed by 4 bases and 5 bases, with 20 bases remaining between them. Per the germline V gene, CDR1 is SQVTM and CDR2 is ANQGSEA. The CDR3 has 15 amino acids. The CDR3 nucleotides are TGCAGCGTTGTTTTCGCTAAGGACAGATATTATGGCTACACCTTC. Encoded protein: CSVVFAKDRYYGYTF.

The V gene is TRBV10-3, the J gene TRBJ2-3; 10 nucleotides agree with TRBD2. This CDR3 comprises 18 residues. Germline V CDR1 and CDR2: ENHRY, SYGVKD. Trimming cost V 5 bases and J 0 bases; bases outside gene matches: 11. The CDR3 is CAISSGTSATTSTDTQYF. The CDR3 nucleotides are TGTGCCATCAGTTCCGGGACTAGCGCCACTACTAGCACAGATACGCAGTATTTT.

The V gene is TRBV5-5, the J gene TRBJ1-1; D is possibly TRBD1 (6 bases). The CDR3 has 15 residues. V was pared by 4 bases and J by 2 bases, with 15 bases between. Germline V gene sequence: CDR1 SGHKS, CDR2 YYEKEE (reference sequence). The CDR3 DNA sequence: TGTGCCAGCAGCCCCCACGCGACAGGTAACACTGAAGCTTTCTTT. Translated: CASSPHATGNTEAFF.

The chain employs TRBV7-9 and TRBJ1-4, with D possibly matching TRBD1 (6 bases). V lost 3 bases, J lost 8 bases, and 13 bases lay in between. The CDR3 spans 14 residues. Germline values: CDR1 SEHNR, CDR2 FQNEAQ (reference sequence). In DNA form, the CDR3 reads TGTGCCAGCAGCTTTTTTCCCAGGGGCGAAAAACTGTTTTTT. Translation: CASSFFPRGEKLFF.

The rearrangement links TRBV19 to TRBJ2-2; 11 bases are a match to TRBD2. With 7 bases clipped from V and 3 bases from J, the junction kept 1 base outside the gene matches. The CDR3 loop spans 14 amino acids. CDR1 LNHDA and CDR2 SQIVND come from the germline V gene (reference sequence). CDR3: CASNSGRDTGELFF. CDR3 bases: TGTGCCAGTAATAGCGGGAGGGACACCGGGGAGCTGTTTTTT. The full variable domain, completed using reference TRBV19 and TRBJ2-2, is DGGITQSPKYLFRKEGQNVTLSCEQNLNHDAMYWYRQDPGQGLRLIYYSQIVNDFQKGDIAEGYSVSREKKESFPLTVTSAQKNPTAFYLCASNSGRDTGELFFGEGSRLTVL.

The chain recombines TRBV4-3 with TRBJ2-4; tentatively, D is TRBD2 (5 bases). There are 13 residues in the CDR3. V shed 6 bases and J shed 8 bases, with 14 bases lying between them. Germline-derived CDR1 and CDR2 are LGHNA and YSLEER. In DNA, the CDR3 is TGCGCCAGCAGGGCGGAGGAGAGCGACATTCAGTACTTC. Its translation: CASRAEESDIQYF.

V is TRBV10-1 and J is TRBJ2-1; D is perhaps TRBD1 (5 bases). With 0 bases removed from V and 4 bases from J, the gap between germline ends came to 10 bases. Germline V gene lookup returns CDR1 WNHNN and CDR2 SYGVQD (reference sequence). The CDR3 length is 15 residues. This chain's CDR3 is CASSESGRLYNEQFF. The CDR3 DNA sequence: TGCGCCAGCAGTGAGTCGGGGCGACTGTACAATGAGCAGTTCTTC.

The chain couples TRBV6-2 or TRBV6-3 to TRBJ2-1; D uncertain. Trimming stripped 0 bases from V and 6 bases from J, with 9 bases between. This CDR3 has 14 residues. Looked up from germline, CDR1 is MNHEY and CDR2 is SVGEGT. The CDR3 loop is CASSYSIVANEQFF. For the CDR3, the DNA is TGTGCCAGCAGTTACTCTATCGTAGCCAATGAGCAGTTCTTC.

In its sample, this clone was seen once. The J gene is TRBJ1-2, the V gene TRBV4-1; a possible D gene is TRBD1 (5 bases). Germline CDR1 and CDR2: MGHRA and YSYEKL. CDR3 size: 14 residues. Trimming pared 0 bases from V and 4 bases from J, leaving 9 bases between. CDR3 DNA: TGCGCCAGCAGCCAAGAGGCGACAGCCTATGGCTACACCTTC. Protein sequence: CASSQEATAYGYTF.

This chain joins TRBV28 and TRBJ1-2; D might be TRBD1 (6 bases). The CDR3 runs 14 residues. The germline V gene has CDR1 MDHEN and CDR2 SYDVKM. Trimming took off 2 bases at V and 5 bases at J, with 12 bases between the two ends. CDR3 sequence reads: CASSLGGQSYGYTF. The DNA for the CDR3 is TGTGCCAGCAGTTTAGGTGGACAGTCTTATGGCTACACCTTC.

V and J are TRBV5-1 and TRBJ2-7; 9 positions agree with TRBD1. The CDR3 runs 15 residues. The germline CDR1 and CDR2 sequences are SGHRS and YFSETQ. V dropped 4 bases and J dropped 5; count of bases not matched to a gene: 10. CDR3 coding DNA: TGCGCCAGCAGCCTAGACAGGGGGGCCGGGAACGAGCAGTACTTC. This gives the protein CASSLDRGAGNEQYF.

The chain joins TRBV6-4 to TRBJ1-6, with D perhaps matching TRBD1 (6 bases). This CDR3 is built from 13 residues. Germline V CDR1 and CDR2: MRHNA, SNTAGT. V was clipped by 0 bases and J by 14 bases, with 11 bases between them. The CDR3 coding sequence is TGTGCCAGCAGTGACTCGGGGGGGGCCACCCTCCACTTT. Amino acid sequence: CASSDSGGATLHF.

The rearrangement links TRBV12-3 or TRBV12-4 to TRBJ2-1; no definite D call. CDR3 length: 13 amino acids. The V end lost 1 base, the J end lost 9 bases, and 10 bases lay between the germline ends. DNA of the CDR3: TGTGCCAGCAGTTTAGGACTCAATCCTGAGCAGTTCTTC. The encoded protein is CASSLGLNPEQFF.

A single count supports this clone. This chain links TRBV4-3 with TRBJ2-1, with 7 bases that match TRBD2. Germline V gene sequence: CDR1 LGHNA, CDR2 YSLEER. The J segment lost 12 bases and the V segment lost 0 bases, leaving 11 bases of the junction unmatched. The CDR3 has 15 residues. CDR3 sequence: CASSQEGGAGVSQFF. Written as DNA, the CDR3 is TGCGCCAGCAGCCAAGAGGGAGGCGCGGGAGTGTCGCAGTTCTTC.

DNA of the CDR3: TGTGCCAGCAGCAGTCGGACAGGGGGAGTTTACACTCAGCCCCAGCATTTT. It is translated as CASSSRTGGVYTQPQHF. This chain connects TRBV5-6 to TRBJ1-5, with 10 bases identical to TRBD1. The length of the CDR3 is 17 residues. Germline CDR1 SGHDT, CDR2 YYEEEE. V trimming: 4 bases; J trimming: 6 bases; junction bases outside the gene matches: 13.

About this clone itself: One end of the junction is discordant with germline, which a read error may explain. The rearrangement uses TRBV28 and TRBJ2-4; TRBD1 matches at 9 bases. Germline CDR1 is MDHEN and CDR2 is SYDVKM. This CDR3 has 15 residues. DNA of the CDR3: TGTGCCAGCAGTTTCTCCCCGGACAGGGGTTTGGAAATGGACTTC. It codes for CASSFSPDRGLEMDF.

The chain recombines TRBV11-2 with TRBJ1-2, with 8 nucleotides matching TRBD1. This CDR3 region has 15 residues. CDR1 and CDR2 from the germline V gene are SGHAT and FQNNGV. V gave up 5 bases and J gave up 3 bases; unmatched junction bases: 8. CDR3 sequence: CASSQTGAGDYGYTF. The CDR3 bases are TGTGCCAGCAGCCAGACAGGGGCCGGAGACTATGGCTACACCTTC.

The rearrangement uses TRBV30 and TRBJ1-5; D is possibly TRBD1 (5 bases). Germline CDR1 GTSNPN, CDR2 SVGIG (reference sequence). The CDR3 runs to 17 residues. V was clipped by 0 bases and J by 1 base, with 16 bases between them. The DNA for the CDR3 is TGTGCCTGGAGTGTACTCGGGAGGAGGGGAAGCAATCAGCCCCAGCATTTT. Translated, it gives CAWSVLGRRGSNQPQHF.

This clone was counted a single time. The chain carries TRBV5-1 and TRBJ2-3, with TRBD2 matching over 8 bases. Germline CDR1 reads SGHRS; CDR2 reads YFSETQ. The CDR3 is 18 residues long. The ends lost 2 bases at V and 3 bases at J; junction bases unmatched: 14. This CDR3 reads CASSFASGSSFGTDTQYF. CDR3 DNA: TGCGCCAGCAGCTTTGCTAGCGGGTCGTCTTTCGGGACAGATACGCAGTATTTT.

This clone showed up just once. This chain connects TRBV7-6 to TRBJ2-7; D might be TRBD1 (6 bases). Trimming shortened V by 2 bases and J by 4 bases, and 15 bases separated the two germline ends. From germline, CDR1 is SGHVS and CDR2 FNYEAQ. This CDR3 is built from 15 residues. In DNA, the CDR3 is TGTGCCAGCAGCTTAATGAGTGGGGGCGGATACGAGCAGTACTTC. As protein: CASSLMSGGGYEQYF.

J is TRBJ1-1 and V is TRBV21-1. TRBV21-1 has pseudogene status. The CDR3 is 11 amino acids. This CDR3 reads CASSTEETGEF. The CDR3, as DNA: TGTGCCAGCAGCACCGAGGAAACGGGAGAATTT.

V gene TRBV4-2 combines with J gene TRBJ2-6; possible D gene TRBD1, 6 bases. Trimming left V 1 base short and J 2 bases short, with 12 bases between. Germline CDR1 reads LGHNA; CDR2 reads YNFKEQ. This CDR3 spans 17 amino acids. CDR3 sequence (DNA): TGTGCCAGCAGCCAAGGGGCACAGGGAGCTGGGGCCAACGTCCTGACTTTC. Its protein product is CASSQGAQGAGANVLTF.

The chain carries TRBV7-2 and TRBJ2-1, with D tentatively TRBD2 (6 bases). Germline CDR1 SGHTA, CDR2 FQGNSA. V lost 2 bases to trimming and J lost 3 bases, with 11 bases between them. This CDR3 contains 15 residues. CDR3 bases: TGTGCCAGCAGCTTAAAGCTAGCGAGCTACAATGAGCAGTTCTTC. Translation gives CASSLKLASYNEQFF.

The V call is TRBV30, the J call TRBJ1-2, with TRBD1 identical over 9 bases. There are 17 residues in the CDR3. Germline V gene lookup returns CDR1 GTSNPN and CDR2 SVGIG (reference sequence). V lost 0 bases, J lost 4 bases, and 12 bases stayed unmatched. DNA for the CDR3: TGTGCCTGGAGTGTAAACAGGGGGCGACACACCTTCTATGGCTACACCTTC. The encoded protein is CAWSVNRGRHTFYGYTF.

The CDR3 loop is CASRPGTEGAGYTF. CDR3 sequence (DNA): TGCGCCAGCAGACCCGGGACAGAAGGAGCTGGCTACACCTTC. V usage is TRBV5-1 and J usage is TRBJ1-2, with 7 bases identical to TRBD1. J gave up 7 bases and V 5 bases, and 11 bases lay outside the gene matches. Per germline, CDR1 SGHRS and CDR2 YFSETQ. CDR3 size: 14 residues.